The next 3 T cell receptor beta chains were all read from a single sample in a study of ipilimumab plus nivolumab after autologous stem cell transplantation. Sequenced by immunoSEQ multiplex PCR; TCRdb stores in-frame clones only, minus some. The data contain 20,000 to 30,000 clones, 86% of them singletons. The material was PBMCs, obtained in a trial of ipilimumab plus nivolumab as post-transplant consolidation. The receptors shown here come from a male donor with diffuse large B-cell lymphoma.

This chain connects TRBV6-5 to TRBJ2-5; perhaps TRBD1 as D (6 bases). Germline V gene sequence: CDR1 MNHEY, CDR2 SVGAGI. The ends were cut back, 0 bases at V and 4 bases at J, with 15 bases in the middle. This CDR3 is built from 16 residues. CDR3 sequence reads: CASSYSGHPRGETQYF. As DNA, the CDR3 is TGTGCCAGCAGTTACTCGGGACACCCACGGGGAGAGACCCAGTACTTC.

CDR3 in DNA: TGCGCCAGCAGCTTCGGGACAGGGAGTAGCACAGATACGCAGTATTTT. As protein: CASSFGTGSSTDTQYF. V usage is TRBV5-1 and J usage is TRBJ2-3, with 9 bases fitting TRBD1. The CDR3 covers 16 residues. V gave up 2 bases and J gave up 0 bases; unmatched junction bases: 4. Per germline, CDR1 SGHRS and CDR2 YFSETQ.

The V call is TRBV18, the J call TRBJ1-1; 7 positions agree with TRBD1. V was pared by 5 bases and J by 8 bases, with 2 bases of the junction left unmatched. This CDR3 is 11 amino acids long. CDR1 and CDR2 (germline): KGHSH, LQKENI. CDR3 bases: TGTGCCAGCTCAATGACAGGGGAAGCTTTCTTT. Translated: CASSMTGEAFF. Together with reference TRBV18 and TRBJ1-1, the CDR3 gives the full variable domain: NAGVMQNPRHLVRRRGQEARLRCSPMKGHSHVYWYRQLPEEGLKFMVYLQKENIIDESGMPKERFSAEFPKEGPSILRIQQVVRGDSAAYFCASSMTGEAFFGQGTRLTVV.